The entry below gives a single T cell receptor (beta chain) sequence along with its context. The antigen is not known. In the same sample, other DNA sequences code for this CDR3. Generated by immunoSEQ multiplex PCR, the TCRdb table keeps only in-frame clones and is missing some. Among tens of thousands of clones listed, 80% to 85% were seen once. Autoimmune disease history or systemic immunosuppression excluded patients. Drawing of blood for sampling happened at baseline, at cycle 4 day 1, and at cycle 7 day 1. V was pared by 9 bases and J by 0 bases, with 2 bases of the junction left unmatched. Germline CDR1 and CDR2: SNHLY and FYNNEI. The CDR3 runs to 14 residues. The data originate from a study of OX40 agonist ivuxolimab in advanced cancers. Background on the study: In this trial design, patients received ivuxolimab intravenously at 0.01 to 10 mg/kg every 2 weeks.

Whole-study results and caveats: Antigen specificity remained undetermined for the expanded peripheral T cells.

This clonotype originated in an adult with an advanced solid tumor such as melanoma, head and neck, liver or kidney cancer. The rearrangement links TRBV2 to TRBJ1-6; 7 bases are shared with TRBD1. The sequences come from CD4+ or CD8+ T cells sorted from blood, collected in a trial of the OX40 agonist ivuxolimab. The DNA for the CDR3 is TGTGCCAGGGGGGACAGCTCCTATAATTCACCCCTCCACTTT. This translates into CARGDSSYNSPLHF. The variable domain in full, completed from reference TRBV2 and TRBJ1-6, reads EPEVTQTPSHQVTQMGQEVILRCVPISNHLYFYWYRQILGQKVEFLVSFYNNEISEKSEIFDDQFSVERPDGSNFTLKIRSTKLEDSAMYFCARGDSSYNSPLHFGNGTRLTVT.